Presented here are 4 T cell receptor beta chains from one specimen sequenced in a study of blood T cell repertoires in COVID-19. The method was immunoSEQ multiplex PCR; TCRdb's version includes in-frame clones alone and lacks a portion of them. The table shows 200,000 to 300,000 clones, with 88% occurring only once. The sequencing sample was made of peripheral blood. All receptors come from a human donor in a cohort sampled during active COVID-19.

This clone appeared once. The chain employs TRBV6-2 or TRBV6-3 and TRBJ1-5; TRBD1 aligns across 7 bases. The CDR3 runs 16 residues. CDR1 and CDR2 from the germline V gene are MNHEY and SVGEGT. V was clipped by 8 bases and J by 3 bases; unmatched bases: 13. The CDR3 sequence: CASRHLGTADNQPQHF. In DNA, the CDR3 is TGTGCCAGCCGCCACCTCGGGACAGCAGACAATCAGCCCCAGCATTTT.

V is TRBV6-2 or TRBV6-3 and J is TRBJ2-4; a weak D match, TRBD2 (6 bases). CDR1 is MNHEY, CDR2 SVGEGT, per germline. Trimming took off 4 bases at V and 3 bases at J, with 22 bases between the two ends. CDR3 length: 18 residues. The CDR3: CASSFFSGGGGVKNIQYF. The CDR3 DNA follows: TGTGCCAGCAGTTTTTTCAGCGGTGGGGGAGGTGTCAAAAACATTCAGTACTTC.

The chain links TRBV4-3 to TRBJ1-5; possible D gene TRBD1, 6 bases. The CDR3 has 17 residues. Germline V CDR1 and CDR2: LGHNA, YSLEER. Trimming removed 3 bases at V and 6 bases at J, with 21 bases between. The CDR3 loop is CASSQDREQGGGQPQHF. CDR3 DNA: TGCGCCAGCAGCCAGGACCGAGAACAGGGCGGTGGTCAGCCCCAGCATTTT.

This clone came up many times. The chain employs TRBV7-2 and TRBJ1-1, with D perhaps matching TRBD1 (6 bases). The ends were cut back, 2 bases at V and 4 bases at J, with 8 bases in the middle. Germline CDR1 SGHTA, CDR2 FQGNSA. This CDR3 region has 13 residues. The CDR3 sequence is CASSLLGGTEAFF. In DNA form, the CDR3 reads TGTGCCAGCAGCTTATTAGGGGGCACTGAAGCTTTCTTT.